The clone carrying this TCR beta chain was counted ten times or more. Antigen: not known. This sample was taken from a study of regulatory T cells in long-lasting Graves disease. Points from the study as a whole: Patients whose Graves' disease persisted exhibited lower TCR diversity than those newly diagnosed. Persistent patients shared more public clonotypes (2,741) than newly diagnosed patients (966).

CDR3 regions were amplified by Arm-PCR using iRepertoire HTBI primers to build TCR beta libraries. As originally analysed: Analysis of the samples identified more than 60 TRBV and roughly 13 TRBJ segments. TCRdb ran MiXCR on the multiplex PCR reads and lists one entry per CDR3 protein. The V and J calls reflect TCRdb's pipeline rather than the authors' work. The sample includes approximately 540,000 distinct CDR3 sequences, 12% of them seen just once. After removal of 4 bases from V and 9 bases from J, the junction contained 18 bases not matched to a gene. Germline V gives CDR1 MNHEY, CDR2 SMNVEV (reference sequence). This CDR3 has 17 residues. This sample's time point: newly diagnosed GD, antithyroid drugs for less than 3 months. There was RNA extracted from PBMCs, and the TCR library was made from it. The patient group derived from an endocrinology department in Xi'an, China. These data were also filed under a second study, of T cells in Graves' hyperthyroidism and ophthalmopathy.

The chain employs TRBV27 and TRBJ1-5; TRBD1 matches 7 bases. Sequenced material: peripheral blood mononuclear cells (PBMCs), taken at new diagnosis, from a patient treated with antithyroid drugs. The source of this sequence is a woman aged 25 to 45 with Graves disease. The CDR3 nucleotides are TGTGCCAGCAGTTCAAAGGACAGGTTCGGGTTCAACGGGCCCCAGCATTTT. It codes for CASSSKDRFGFNGPQHF.